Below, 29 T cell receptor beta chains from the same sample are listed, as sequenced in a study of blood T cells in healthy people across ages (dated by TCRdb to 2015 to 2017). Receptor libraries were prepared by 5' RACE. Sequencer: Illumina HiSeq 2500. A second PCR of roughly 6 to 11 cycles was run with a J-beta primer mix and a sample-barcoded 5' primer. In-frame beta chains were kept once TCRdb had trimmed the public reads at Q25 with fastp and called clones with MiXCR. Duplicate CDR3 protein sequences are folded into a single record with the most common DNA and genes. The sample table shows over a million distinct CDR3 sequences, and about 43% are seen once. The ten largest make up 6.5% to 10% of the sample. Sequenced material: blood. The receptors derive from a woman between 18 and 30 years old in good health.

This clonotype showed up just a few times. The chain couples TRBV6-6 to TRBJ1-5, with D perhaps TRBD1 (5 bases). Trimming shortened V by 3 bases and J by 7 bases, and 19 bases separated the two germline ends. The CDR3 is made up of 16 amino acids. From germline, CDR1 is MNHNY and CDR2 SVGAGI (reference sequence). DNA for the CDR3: TGTGCCAGCAGTTATAGGATAGGGGAAATTTGGCAGCCCCAGCATTTT. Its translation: CASSYRIGEIWQPQHF.

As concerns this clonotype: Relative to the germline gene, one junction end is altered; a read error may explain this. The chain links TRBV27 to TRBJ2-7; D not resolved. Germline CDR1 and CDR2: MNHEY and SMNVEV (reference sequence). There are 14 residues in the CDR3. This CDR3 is CASSRRIGLYGQYF. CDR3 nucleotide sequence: TGTGCCAGCAGCCGTCGTATAGGCTTATACGGGCAGTACTTC.

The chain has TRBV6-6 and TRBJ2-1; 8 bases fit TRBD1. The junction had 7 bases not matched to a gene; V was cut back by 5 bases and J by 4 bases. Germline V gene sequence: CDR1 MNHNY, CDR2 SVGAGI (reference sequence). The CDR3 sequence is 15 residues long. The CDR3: CASSPGQGFYNEQFF. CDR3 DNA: TGTGCCAGCAGTCCCGGACAGGGCTTTTACAATGAGCAGTTCTTC.

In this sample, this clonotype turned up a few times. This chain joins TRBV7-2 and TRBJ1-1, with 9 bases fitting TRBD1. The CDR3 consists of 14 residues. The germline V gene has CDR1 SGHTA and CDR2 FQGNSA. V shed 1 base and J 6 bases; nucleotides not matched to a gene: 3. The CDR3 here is CASSLDRGRAEAFF. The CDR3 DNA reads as TGTGCCAGCAGCTTAGACAGGGGGCGTGCTGAAGCTTTCTTT.

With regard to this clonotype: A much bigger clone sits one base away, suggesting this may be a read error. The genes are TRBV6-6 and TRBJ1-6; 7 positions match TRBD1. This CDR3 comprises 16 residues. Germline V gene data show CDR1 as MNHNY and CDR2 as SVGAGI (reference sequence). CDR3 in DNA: TGTGCCAGCAGTTACCCCAACCGGGACAGCAATTCACCCCCCCACTTT. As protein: CASSYPNRDSNSPPHF.

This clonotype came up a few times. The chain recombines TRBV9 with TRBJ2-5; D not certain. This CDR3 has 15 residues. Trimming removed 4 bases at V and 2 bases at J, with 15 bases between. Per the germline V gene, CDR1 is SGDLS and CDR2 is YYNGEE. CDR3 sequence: CASSPSAGLQETQYF. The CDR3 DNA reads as TGTGCCAGCAGCCCCTCGGCAGGCCTACAAGAGACCCAGTACTTC.

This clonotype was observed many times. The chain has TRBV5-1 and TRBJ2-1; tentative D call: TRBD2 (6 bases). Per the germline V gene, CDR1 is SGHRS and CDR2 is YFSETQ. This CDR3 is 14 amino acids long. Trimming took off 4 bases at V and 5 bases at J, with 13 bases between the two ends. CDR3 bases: TGCGCCAGCAGCAAAAGCGGGCCTCACAATGAGCAGTTCTTC. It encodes CASSKSGPHNEQFF.

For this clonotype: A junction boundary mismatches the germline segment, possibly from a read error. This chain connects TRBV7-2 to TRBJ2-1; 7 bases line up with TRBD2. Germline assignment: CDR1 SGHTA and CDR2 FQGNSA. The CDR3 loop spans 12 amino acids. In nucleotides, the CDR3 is TGTGCCATACTAGCGAACTACAAGGAGCAGTTCTTC. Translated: CAILANYKEQFF.

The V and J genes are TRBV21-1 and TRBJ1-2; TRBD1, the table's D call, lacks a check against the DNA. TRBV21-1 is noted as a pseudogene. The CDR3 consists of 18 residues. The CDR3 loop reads CASSKALGGGQLNYGYTF. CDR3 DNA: TGTGCCAGCAGCAAAGCGCTTGGGGGGGGGCAACTTAACTATGGCTACACCTTC.

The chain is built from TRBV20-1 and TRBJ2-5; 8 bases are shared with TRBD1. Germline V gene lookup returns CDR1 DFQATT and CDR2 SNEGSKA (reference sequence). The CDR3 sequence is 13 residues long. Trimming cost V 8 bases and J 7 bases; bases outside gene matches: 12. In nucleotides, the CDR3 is TGCAGTCTTGACACGGACAGGGAGCCGACCCAGTACTTC. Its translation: CSLDTDREPTQYF.

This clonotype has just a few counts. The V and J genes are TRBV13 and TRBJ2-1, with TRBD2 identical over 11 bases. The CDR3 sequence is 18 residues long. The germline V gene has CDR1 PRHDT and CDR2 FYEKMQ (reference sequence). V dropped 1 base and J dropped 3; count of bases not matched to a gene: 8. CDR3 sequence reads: CASSLAVASGRIYNEQFF. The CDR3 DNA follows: TGTGCCAGCAGCTTAGCGGTGGCTAGCGGGAGGATCTACAATGAGCAGTTCTTC.

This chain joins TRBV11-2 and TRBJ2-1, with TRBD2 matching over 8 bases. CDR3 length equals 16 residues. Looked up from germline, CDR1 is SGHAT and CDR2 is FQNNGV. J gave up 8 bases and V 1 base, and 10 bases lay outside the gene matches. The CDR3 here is CASSLGFTSGRDEQFF. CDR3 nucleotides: TGTGCCAGCAGCTTAGGATTTACTAGCGGTCGGGATGAGCAGTTCTTC.

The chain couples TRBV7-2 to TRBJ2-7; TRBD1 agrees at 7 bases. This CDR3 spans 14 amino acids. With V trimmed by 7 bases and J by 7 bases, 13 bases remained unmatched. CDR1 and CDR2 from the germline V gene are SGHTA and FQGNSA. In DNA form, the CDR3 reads TGTGCCAGCACCCGACAGGGTGAGAACAATGAGCAGTACTTC. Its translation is CASTRQGENNEQYF. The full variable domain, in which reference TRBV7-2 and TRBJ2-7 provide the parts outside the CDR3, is GAGVSQSPSNKVTEKGKDVELRCDPISGHTALYWYRQSLGQGLEFLIYFQGNSAPDKSGLPSDRFSAERTGGSVSTLTIQRTQQEDSAVYLCASTRQGENNEQYFGPGTRLTVT.

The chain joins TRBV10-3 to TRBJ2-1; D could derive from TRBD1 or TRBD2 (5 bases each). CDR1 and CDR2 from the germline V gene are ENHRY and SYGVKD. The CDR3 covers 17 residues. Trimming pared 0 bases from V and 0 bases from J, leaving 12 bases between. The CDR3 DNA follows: TGTGCCATCAGTGAGTCTAAAGGGGACCCCTCCTACAATGAGCAGTTCTTC. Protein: CAISESKGDPSYNEQFF.

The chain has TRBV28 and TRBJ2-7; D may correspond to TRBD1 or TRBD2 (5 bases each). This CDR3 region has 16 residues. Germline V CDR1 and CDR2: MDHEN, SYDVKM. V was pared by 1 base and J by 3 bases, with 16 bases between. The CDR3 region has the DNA TGTGCCAGCAGTTTATTAGGGGAAAGCGGCCTCTACGAGCAGTACTTC. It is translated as CASSLLGESGLYEQYF. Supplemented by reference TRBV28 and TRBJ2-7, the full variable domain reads DVKVTQSSRYLVKRTGEKVFLECVQDMDHENMFWYRQDPGLGLRLIYFSYDVKMKEKGDIPEGYSVSREKKERFSLILESASTNQTSMYLCASSLLGESGLYEQYFGPGTRLTVT.

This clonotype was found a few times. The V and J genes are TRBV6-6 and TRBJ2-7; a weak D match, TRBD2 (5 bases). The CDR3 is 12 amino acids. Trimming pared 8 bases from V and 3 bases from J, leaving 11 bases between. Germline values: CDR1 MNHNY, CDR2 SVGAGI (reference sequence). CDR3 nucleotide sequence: TGTGCCAGCGGTGGACTCTTCTACGAGCAGTACTTC. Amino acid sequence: CASGGLFYEQYF.

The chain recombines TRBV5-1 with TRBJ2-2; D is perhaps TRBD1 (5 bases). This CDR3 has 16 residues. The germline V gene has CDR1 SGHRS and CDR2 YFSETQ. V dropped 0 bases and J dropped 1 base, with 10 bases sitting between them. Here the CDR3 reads CASSLVGPKNTGELFF. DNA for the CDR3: TGCGCCAGCAGCTTGGTGGGGCCCAAGAACACCGGGGAGCTGTTTTTT.

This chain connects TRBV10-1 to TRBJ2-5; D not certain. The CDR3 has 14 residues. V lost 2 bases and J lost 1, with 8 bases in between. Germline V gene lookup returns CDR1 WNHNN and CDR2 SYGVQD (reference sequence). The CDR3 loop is CASSEVAPQETQYF. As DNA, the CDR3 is TGCGCCAGCAGTGAGGTCGCTCCCCAAGAGACCCAGTACTTC.

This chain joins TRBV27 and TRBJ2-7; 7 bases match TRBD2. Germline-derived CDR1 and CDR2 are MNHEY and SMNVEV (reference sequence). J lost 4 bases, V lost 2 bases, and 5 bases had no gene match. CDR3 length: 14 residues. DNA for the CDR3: TGTGCCAGCAGTTTAATCAGCGGGACTTACGAGCAGTACTTC. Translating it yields CASSLISGTYEQYF.

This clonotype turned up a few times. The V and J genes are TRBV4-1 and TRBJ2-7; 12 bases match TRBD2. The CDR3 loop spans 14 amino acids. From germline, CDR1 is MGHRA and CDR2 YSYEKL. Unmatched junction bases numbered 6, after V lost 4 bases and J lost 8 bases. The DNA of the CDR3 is TGCGCCAGCAGCCCAACTAGCGGGGGGTTGCAGCAGTACTTC. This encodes CASSPTSGGLQQYF.

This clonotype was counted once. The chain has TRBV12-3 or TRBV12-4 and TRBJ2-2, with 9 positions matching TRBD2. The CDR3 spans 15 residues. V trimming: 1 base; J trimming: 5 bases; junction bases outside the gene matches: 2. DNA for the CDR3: TGTGCCAGCAGTTTAGTGCGGGAGGGGACCGGGGAGCTGTTTTTT. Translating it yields CASSLVREGTGELFF.

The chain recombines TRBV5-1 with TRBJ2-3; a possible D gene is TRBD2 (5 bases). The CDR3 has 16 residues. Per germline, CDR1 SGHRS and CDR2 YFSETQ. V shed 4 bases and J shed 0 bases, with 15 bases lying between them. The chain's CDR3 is CASSVGSSPSTDTQYF. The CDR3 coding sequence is TGCGCCAGCAGCGTGGGGAGCAGCCCTAGCACAGATACGCAGTATTTT. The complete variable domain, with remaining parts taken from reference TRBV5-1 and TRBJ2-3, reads KAGVTQTPRYLIKTRGQQVTLSCSPISGHRSVSWYQQTPGQGLQFLFEYFSETQRNKGNFPGRFSGRQFSNSRSEMNVSTLELGDSALYLCASSVGSSPSTDTQYFGPGTRLTVL.

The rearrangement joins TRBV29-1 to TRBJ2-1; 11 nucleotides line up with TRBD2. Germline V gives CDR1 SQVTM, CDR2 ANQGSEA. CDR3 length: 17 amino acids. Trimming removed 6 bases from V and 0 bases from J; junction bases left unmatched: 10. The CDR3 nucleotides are TGCAGCGTGGACGGTCTAGCGGGAGGTTCCTCCTACAATGAGCAGTTCTTC. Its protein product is CSVDGLAGGSSYNEQFF.

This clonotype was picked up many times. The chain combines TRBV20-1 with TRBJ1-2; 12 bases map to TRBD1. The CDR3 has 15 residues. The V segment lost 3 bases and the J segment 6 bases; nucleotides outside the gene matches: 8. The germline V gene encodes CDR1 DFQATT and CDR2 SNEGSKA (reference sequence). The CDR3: CSARRGTGGADGYTF. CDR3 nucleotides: TGCAGTGCTAGGAGGGGGACAGGGGGCGCGGATGGCTACACCTTC.

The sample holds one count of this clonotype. The CDR3 here is CASSSRGRTDTQYF. CDR3 DNA: TGTGCCAGCAGCTCCCGAGGCAGGACAGATACGCAGTATTTT. The chain is built from TRBV5-6 and TRBJ2-3; D is ambiguous. V was clipped by 3 bases and J by 3 bases, with 11 bases between them. Germline V gene sequence: CDR1 SGHDT, CDR2 YYEEEE. The CDR3 sequence is 14 residues long.

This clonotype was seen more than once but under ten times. The CDR3: CASSLREWGPDTQYF. In DNA form, the CDR3 reads TGTGCCAGCAGTTTACGGGAGTGGGGGCCAGATACGCAGTATTTT. The chain joins TRBV27 to TRBJ2-3; D is tentatively TRBD1 or TRBD2 (6 bases each). This CDR3 has 15 amino acids. Trimming left V 2 bases short and J 4 bases short, with 13 bases between. Germline V gene lookup returns CDR1 MNHEY and CDR2 SMNVEV (reference sequence).

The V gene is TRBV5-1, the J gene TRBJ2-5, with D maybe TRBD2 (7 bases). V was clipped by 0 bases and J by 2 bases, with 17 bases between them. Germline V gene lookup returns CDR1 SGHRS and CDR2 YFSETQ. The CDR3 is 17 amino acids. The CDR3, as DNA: TGCGCCAGCAGCTTGGGCCGGGCGGGGGCAAGTCAAGAGACCCAGTACTTC. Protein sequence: CASSLGRAGASQETQYF.

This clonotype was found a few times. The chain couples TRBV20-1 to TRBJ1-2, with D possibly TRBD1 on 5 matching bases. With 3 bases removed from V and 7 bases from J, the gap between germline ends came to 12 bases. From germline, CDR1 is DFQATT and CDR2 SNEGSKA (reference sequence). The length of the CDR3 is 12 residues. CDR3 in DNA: TGCAGTGCTAGTCGATGGGGGGGTGGCTACACCTTC. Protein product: CSASRWGGGYTF.

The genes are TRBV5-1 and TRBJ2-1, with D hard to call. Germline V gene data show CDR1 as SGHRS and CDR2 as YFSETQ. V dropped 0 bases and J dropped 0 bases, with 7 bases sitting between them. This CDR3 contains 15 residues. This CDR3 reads CASSLVDNSYNEQFF. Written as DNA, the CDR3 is TGCGCCAGCAGCTTGGTGGATAACTCCTACAATGAGCAGTTCTTC.